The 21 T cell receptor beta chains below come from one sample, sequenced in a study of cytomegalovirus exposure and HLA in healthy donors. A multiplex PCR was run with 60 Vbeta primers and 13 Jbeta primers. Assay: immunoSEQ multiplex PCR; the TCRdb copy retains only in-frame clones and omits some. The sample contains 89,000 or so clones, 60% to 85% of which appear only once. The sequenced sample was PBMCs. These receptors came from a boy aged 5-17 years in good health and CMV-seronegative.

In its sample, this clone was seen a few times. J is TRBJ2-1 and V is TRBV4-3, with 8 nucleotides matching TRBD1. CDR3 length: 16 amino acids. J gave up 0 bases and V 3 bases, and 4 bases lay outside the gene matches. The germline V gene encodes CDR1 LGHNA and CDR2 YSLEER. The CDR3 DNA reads TGCGCCAGCAGCCACCACACAGGGGGCTCCTACAATGAGCAGTTCTTC. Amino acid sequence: CASSHHTGGSYNEQFF.

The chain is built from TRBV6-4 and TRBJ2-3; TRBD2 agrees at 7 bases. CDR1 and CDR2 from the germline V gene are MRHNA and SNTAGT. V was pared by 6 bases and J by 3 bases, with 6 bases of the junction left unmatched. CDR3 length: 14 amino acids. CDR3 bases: TGTGCCAGCAGCGCCGGGACTACAACAGATACGCAGTATTTT. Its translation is CASSAGTTTDTQYF.

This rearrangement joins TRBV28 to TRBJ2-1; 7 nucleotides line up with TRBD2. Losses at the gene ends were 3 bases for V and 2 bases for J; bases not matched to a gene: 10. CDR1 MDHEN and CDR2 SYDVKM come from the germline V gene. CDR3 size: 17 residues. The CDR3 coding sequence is TGTGCCAGCAGTTTCCTGGGGCGGGAGAGGGCCTACAATGAGCAGTTCTTC. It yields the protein CASSFLGRERAYNEQFF.

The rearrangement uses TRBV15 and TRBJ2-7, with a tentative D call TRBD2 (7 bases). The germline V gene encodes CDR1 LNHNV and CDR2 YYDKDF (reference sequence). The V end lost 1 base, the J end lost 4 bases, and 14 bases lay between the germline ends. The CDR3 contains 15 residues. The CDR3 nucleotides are TGTGCCACCAGCAGAGGAGGGGGACTAAGGTACGAGCAGTACTTC. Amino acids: CATSRGGGLRYEQYF.

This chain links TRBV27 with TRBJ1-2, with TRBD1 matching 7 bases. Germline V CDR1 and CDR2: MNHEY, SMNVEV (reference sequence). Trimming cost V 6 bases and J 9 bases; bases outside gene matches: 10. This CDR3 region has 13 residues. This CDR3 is CASRGSGGNRYTF. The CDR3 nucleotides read TGTGCCAGCAGGGGGTCAGGGGGAAATCGCTACACCTTC.

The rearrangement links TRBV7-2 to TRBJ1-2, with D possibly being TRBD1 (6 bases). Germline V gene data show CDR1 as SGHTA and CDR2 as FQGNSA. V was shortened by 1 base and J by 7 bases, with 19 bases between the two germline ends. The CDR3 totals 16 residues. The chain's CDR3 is CASSLDAGAFMIGYTF. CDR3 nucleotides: TGTGCCAGCAGCTTAGATGCAGGGGCTTTTATGATTGGCTACACCTTC.

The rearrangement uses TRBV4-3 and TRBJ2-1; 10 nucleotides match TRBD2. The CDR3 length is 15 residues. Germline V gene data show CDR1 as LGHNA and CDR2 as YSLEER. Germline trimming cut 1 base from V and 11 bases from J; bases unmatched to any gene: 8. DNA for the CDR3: TGCGCCAGCAGCCAAGCGGAGCGGGAGGGTTTACAGCAGTTCTTC. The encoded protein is CASSQAEREGLQQFF.

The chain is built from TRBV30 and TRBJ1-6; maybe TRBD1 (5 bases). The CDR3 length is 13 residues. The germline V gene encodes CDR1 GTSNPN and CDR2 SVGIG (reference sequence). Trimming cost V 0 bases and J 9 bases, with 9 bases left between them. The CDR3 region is CAWSVGQGSPLHF. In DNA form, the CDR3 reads TGTGCCTGGAGTGTAGGTCAGGGTTCACCCCTCCACTTT.

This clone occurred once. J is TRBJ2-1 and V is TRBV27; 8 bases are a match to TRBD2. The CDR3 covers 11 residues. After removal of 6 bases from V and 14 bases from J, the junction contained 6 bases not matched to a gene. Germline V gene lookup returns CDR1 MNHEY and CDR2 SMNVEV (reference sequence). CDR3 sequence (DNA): TGTGCCAGCAGGGATAGCGGGGCAAAGTTCTTC. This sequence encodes CASRDSGAKFF.

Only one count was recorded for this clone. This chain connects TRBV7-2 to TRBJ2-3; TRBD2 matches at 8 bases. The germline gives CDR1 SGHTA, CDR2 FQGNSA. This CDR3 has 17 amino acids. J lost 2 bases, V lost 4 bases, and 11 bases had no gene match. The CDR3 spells CASSYRQKRGYTDTQYF. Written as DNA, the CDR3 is TGTGCCAGCAGCTACCGTCAAAAGCGGGGGTACACAGATACGCAGTATTTT.

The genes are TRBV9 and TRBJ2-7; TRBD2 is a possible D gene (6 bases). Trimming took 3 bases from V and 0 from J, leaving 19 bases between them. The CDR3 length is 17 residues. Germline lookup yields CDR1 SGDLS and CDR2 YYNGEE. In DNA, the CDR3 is TGTGCCAGCAGCGGAGAATGGACAACCGGGAGCTCCTACGAGCAGTACTTC. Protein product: CASSGEWTTGSSYEQYF.

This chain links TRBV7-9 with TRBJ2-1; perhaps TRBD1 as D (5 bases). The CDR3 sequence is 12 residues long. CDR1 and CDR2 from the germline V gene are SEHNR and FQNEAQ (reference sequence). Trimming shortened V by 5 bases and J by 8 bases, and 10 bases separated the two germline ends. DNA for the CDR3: TGTGCCAGCAGCCGCAGGGTGCATGAGCAGTTCTTC. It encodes CASSRRVHEQFF.

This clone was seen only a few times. CDR3 residues: CASSDWGLAGARNEQFF. CDR3 DNA sequence: TGTGCCAGCAGTGACTGGGGACTAGCGGGCGCCCGAAATGAGCAGTTCTTC. The rearrangement links TRBV6-4 to TRBJ2-1; TRBD2 matches 12 bases. Unmatched junction bases numbered 8, after V lost 1 base and J lost 7 bases. CDR1 MRHNA and CDR2 SNTAGT come from the germline V gene. The CDR3 extends over 17 amino acids.

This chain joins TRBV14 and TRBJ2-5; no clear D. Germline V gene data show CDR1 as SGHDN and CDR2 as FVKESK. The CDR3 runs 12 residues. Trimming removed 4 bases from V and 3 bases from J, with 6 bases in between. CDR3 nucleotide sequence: TGTGCCAGCAGCCCGGTGGAAGAGACCCAGTACTTC. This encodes CASSPVEETQYF.

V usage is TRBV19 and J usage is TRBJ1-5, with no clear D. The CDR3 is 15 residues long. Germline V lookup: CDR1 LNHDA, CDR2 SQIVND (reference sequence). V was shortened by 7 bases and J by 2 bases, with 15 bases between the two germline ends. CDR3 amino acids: CASISSPRGNQPQHF. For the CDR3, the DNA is TGTGCCAGTATAAGTTCGCCCCGGGGCAATCAGCCCCAGCATTTT.

CDR3 bases: TGCGCCAGCAGCCCCCCCAGTCGGGGTAGTTCCTACAATGAGCAGTTCTTC. It yields the protein CASSPPSRGSSYNEQFF. This chain uses TRBV5-1 with TRBJ2-1, with a tentative D call TRBD2 (5 bases). Deletions cut 4 bases from V and 1 base from J, with 18 bases between. The length of the CDR3 is 17 residues. CDR1 and CDR2 (germline): SGHRS, YFSETQ.

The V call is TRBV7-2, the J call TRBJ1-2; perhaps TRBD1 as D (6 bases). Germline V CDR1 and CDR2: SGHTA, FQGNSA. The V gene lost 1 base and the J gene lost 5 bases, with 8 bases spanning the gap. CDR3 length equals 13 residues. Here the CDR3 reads CASSLGTVYGYTF. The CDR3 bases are TGTGCCAGCAGCTTAGGGACAGTGTATGGCTACACCTTC.

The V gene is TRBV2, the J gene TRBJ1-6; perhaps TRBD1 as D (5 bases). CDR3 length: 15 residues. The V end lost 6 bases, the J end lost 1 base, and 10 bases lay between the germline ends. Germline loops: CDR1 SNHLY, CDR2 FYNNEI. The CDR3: CASSLRESYNSPLHF. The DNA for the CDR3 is TGTGCCAGCAGCCTCAGGGAATCCTATAATTCACCCCTCCACTTT.

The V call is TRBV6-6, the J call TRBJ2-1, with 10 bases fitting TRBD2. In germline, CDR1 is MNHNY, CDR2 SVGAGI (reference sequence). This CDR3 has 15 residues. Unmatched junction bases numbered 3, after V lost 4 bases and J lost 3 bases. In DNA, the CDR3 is TGTGCCAGCAGTTGGGCTAGCGGGAGCTACAATGAGCAGTTCTTC. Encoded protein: CASSWASGSYNEQFF.

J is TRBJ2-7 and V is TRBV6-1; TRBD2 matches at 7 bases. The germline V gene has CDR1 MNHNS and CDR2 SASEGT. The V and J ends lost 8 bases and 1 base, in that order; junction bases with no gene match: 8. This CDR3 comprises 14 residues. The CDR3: CASLPVGGSYEQYF. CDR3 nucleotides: TGTGCCAGCCTCCCAGTGGGGGGGTCCTACGAGCAGTACTTC.

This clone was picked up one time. The CDR3 sequence is CASGEVGYTF. The CDR3 nucleotides read TGTGCCAGCGGGGAGGTCGGCTACACCTTC. V gene TRBV2 combines with J gene TRBJ1-2; D not resolved. The germline gives CDR1 SNHLY, CDR2 FYNNEI. The CDR3 is made up of 10 amino acids. Trimming took 8 bases from V and 8 from J, leaving 9 bases between them.